This T cell receptor beta chain is from a study of blood T cell repertoires in COVID-19. Produced via immunoSEQ multiplex PCR; TCRdb's table is partial and in-frame only. This table has 380,000 or so clones, 88% appearing once. This CDR3 is built from 17 residues. After removal of 0 bases from V and 1 base from J, the junction contained 8 bases not matched to a gene. Looked up from germline, CDR1 is SGHKS and CDR2 is YYEKEE (reference sequence). The receptor was derived from a woman between 40 and 55 years old with acute COVID-19. The sample consisted of PBMCs or T cells enriched from blood (not recorded which). V and J are TRBV5-5 and TRBJ1-1; 8 nucleotides agree with TRBD1. The DNA for the CDR3 is TGTGCCAGCAGCTTGGGTAGCAGGGGGCTTAGGAACACTGAAGCTTTCTTT. Protein product: CASSLGSRGLRNTEAFF. Using reference TRBV5-5 and TRBJ1-1 for the parts outside the CDR3, the full variable domain is DAGVTQSPTHLIKTRGQQVTLRCSPISGHKSVSWYQQVLGQGPQFIFQYYEKEERGRGNFPDRFSARQFPNYSSELNVNALLLGDSALYLCASSLGSRGLRNTEAFFGQGTRLTVV.